A selection of T cell receptor beta chains follows, all from one sample in a study of shared clonotypes between healthy human individuals. Sequenced by immunoSEQ multiplex PCR; TCRdb stores in-frame clones only, minus some. Here the sample spans over 2,000,000 clones, 90% to 95% being singletons. Material for sequencing was naive CD8+ T cells from PBMCs. These receptors originate from a man aged 18 to 29 in good health. Some clones in this sample may be carry-over from other donors' samples. The CDR3 runs from the conserved cysteine through the conserved F or W. D genes are given only for firm matches. Expanded clones are given a class, and other clones once, few, many or no size at all.

TRBJ2-7,.,.,TRBV19,TGTGCCAGTAGTATAGACAAGCCCTACGAGCAGTACTTC,CASSIDKPYEQYF
TRBJ2-1,.,TRBD2,TRBV27,TGTGCCAGCAACCCCTATCCCCCCCATGACACTAGCGGTGACTACAATGAGCAGTTCTTC,CASNPYPPHDTSGDYNEQFF
TRBJ1-1,.,.,TRBV27,TGTGCCAGCAGACACAAGGGACCCGGAACTGAAGCTTTCTTT,CASRHKGPGTEAFF
TRBJ2-2,.,.,TRBV6-5,TGTGCCAGCAGTTACGGGGAGGCTAAGAAGCTGTTTTTT,CASSYGEAKKLFF
TRBJ2-7,.,.,TRBV28,TGTGCCAGCAGTCCCCAGGTAGGGCCAACTCCCTACGAGCAGTACTTC,CASSPQVGPTPYEQYF
TRBJ2-4,.,TRBD1,TRBV6-6,TGTGCCAGCAGTACGACAGGGGGCCCGGCCAAAAACATTCAGTACTTC,CASSTTGGPAKNIQYF
TRBJ2-7,.,.,TRBV7-9,TGTGCCAGCAGCAGGCCGGGACACAGCTCCTACGAGCAGTACTTC,CASSRPGHSSYEQYF
TRBJ1-1,.,.,TRBV7-9,TGTGCCAGCAGCTCCCTCCTTACTCCGGGGAACACTGAAGCTTTCTTT,CASSSLLTPGNTEAFF
TRBJ1-2,once,.,TRBV4-1,TGCGCGGGAAGCCCCGGGGGCGGTACCGGCTACACCTTC,CAGSPGGGTGYTF
TRBJ2-1,once,.,TRBV19,TGTGCCAGTAGTATCACAGGGCCCGGCGAGCAGTTCTTC,CASSITGPGEQFF
TRBJ2-6,.,.,TRBV9,TGTGCCAGCAGCGTAAATCTCGCGGAGCCCTTCTCTGGGGCCAACGTCCTGACTTTC,CASSVNLAEPFSGANVLTF
TRBJ2-5,.,TRBD1,TRBV25-1,TGTGCCAGCAGTGTCGCGGGACAGGGAGGTTATTCGCCCCAGTACTTC,CASSVAGQGGYSPQYF
TRBJ2-7,.,.,TRBV14,TGTGCCAGCAGCCGTCGGGGGACGGCCTACGAGCAGTACTTC,CASSRRGTAYEQYF
TRBJ1-5,.,.,TRBV2,TGTGCCAGCAGTGACAGTCTTTATAGCAATCAGCCCCAGCATTTT,CASSDSLYSNQPQHF
TRBJ2-7,.,TRBD1,TRBV2,TGTGCCAGCAGGAGGCCCAGGGGACAGGGGTCCTACGAGCAGTACTTC,CASRRPRGQGSYEQYF
TRBJ2-1,.,TRBD2,TRBV7-3,TGTGCCAGCAGCTTAACGTTCCGGGAGGGAGGCAATGAGCAGTTCTTC,CASSLTFREGGNEQFF
TRBJ2-2,.,.,TRBV6-5,TGTGCCAGCCCCAGGGTTAGAAGGAACACCGGGGAGCTGTTTTTT,CASPRVRRNTGELFF
TRBJ1-2,.,.,TRBV27,TGTGCCAGCAGTCCTGGGTTGGGCTATGGCTACACCTTC,CASSPGLGYGYTF
TRBJ2-3,.,TRBD1,TRBV2,TGTGCCAGCATCCACAGGGGGCCCACAGATACGCAGTATTTT,CASIHRGPTDTQYF
TRBJ1-5,once,TRBD1,TRBV15,TGTGCCACCAGCAGAGGGAGGGGGCCCAATCAGCCCCAGCATTTT,CATSRGRGPNQPQHF
TRBJ1-5,.,.,TRBV27,TGTGCCAGCAGTTTATTCTTCAAGGGTTGGGGCAATCAGCCCCAGCATTTT,CASSLFFKGWGNQPQHF
TRBJ2-7,.,TRBD2,TRBV7-8,TGTGCCAGCAGCGGGACTAGTGCCGAGCAGTACTTC,CASSGTSAEQYF
TRBJ2-1,.,TRBD1,TRBV6-5,TGTGCCAGCAGTTACAGGGACCCCCAGGGGGATGAGCAGTTCTTC,CASSYRDPQGDEQFF
TRBJ2-7,once,.,TRBV9,TGTGCCAGCAGCGTAGGCTCAGGGGACTACGAGCAGTACTTC,CASSVGSGDYEQYF
TRBJ1-2,.,.,TRBV6-5,TGTGCCAGCAGTTACTCCGAACCGGGGTTCTACACCTTC,CASSYSEPGFYTF
TRBJ2-7,few,.,TRBV11-2,TGTGCCAGCAGCTTAGTAGGGGGTCCCTACGAGCAGTACTTC,CASSLVGGPYEQYF
TRBJ2-2,.,.,TRBV30,TGTGCCTGGAGTTTGACCGGGGAGCTGTTTTTT,CAWSLTGELFF
TRBJ2-3,.,.,TRBV4-1,TGCGCCAGCAGCCAAGTTGGGGTAAGCACAGATACGCAGTATTTT,CASSQVGVSTDTQYF
TRBJ2-4,.,.,TRBV4-1,TGCGCCAGCAGCCAGGTAGCGGAGATAGCCAAAAACATTCAGTACTTC,CASSQVAEIAKNIQYF
TRBJ2-5,.,.,TRBV9,TGTGCCAGCAGCGTCGGACTCACGGCCTCTGTGAAGACCCAGTACTTC,CASSVGLTASVKTQYF
TRBJ1-1,few,.,TRBV7-6,TGTGCCAGCAGCCCCGCTCCCGGAGGCACTGAAGCTTTCTTT,CASSPAPGGTEAFF
TRBJ2-5,.,TRBD1,TRBV5-8,TGTGCCAGCAGCACCCTATCCGGGACAGGGTACCAAGAGACCCAGTACTTC,CASSTLSGTGYQETQYF
TRBJ2-1,.,TRBD2,TRBV9,TGTGCCAGCAGCGTAGGGGCTAGCGGGAGTGGGAATGAGCAGTTCTTC,CASSVGASGSGNEQFF
TRBJ2-3,.,TRBD2,TRBV9,TGTGCCAGCAGCGTGACACTAGCGGGGAGCACAGATACGCAGTATTTT,CASSVTLAGSTDTQYF
TRBJ2-7,.,.,TRBV30,TGTGCCTGGACCTTGGGGGGCGAGCAGTACTTC,CAWTLGGEQYF
TRBJ2-7,.,TRBD2,TRBV10-1,TGCGCCAGCGTCGGGACTAGCGGCTCCTACGAGCAGTACTTC,CASVGTSGSYEQYF